This T cell receptor (beta chain) was profiled in a study of CD8+ T cells in alopecia areata. V was trimmed by 0 bases and J by 4 bases, leaving 8 bases between them. CDR3 length equals 15 residues. CDR1 is SGHRS and CDR2 is YFSETQ in the germline V gene. Extracted RNA was reverse transcribed into cDNA, the sequencing template. Sequenced by immunoSEQ multiplex PCR; TCRdb stores in-frame clones only, minus some. This sample has 110,000 or so clones, with about two fifths found just once. The V call is TRBV5-1, the J call TRBJ1-6; D unclear. Material: CD4+ T cells sorted from blood. This receptor was obtained from a human donor with alopecia areata. The DNA of the CDR3 is TGCGCCAGCAGCTTGGAAGCGCTGTATAATTCACCCCTCCACTTT. Protein: CASSLEALYNSPLHF.